This T cell receptor beta chain was profiled in a study of T cell repertoires in cytomegalovirus infection (dated by TCRdb to between 2018 and 2021). Describing the broader study: Donor HLA type was relevant to the analysis, as public TCR beta signatures indicated carriage of CMV infection together with the matching HLA type. Findings and caveats that apply to the study as a whole: The ex vivo response was dominated by HLA-C-restricted CMV-specific TCR beta clonotypes, and the single most frequent clonotype in two of eight donors was supplied by these HLA-C-restricted clonotypes. Carriers of CMV infection plus the relevant HLA type were discriminated by the cumulative frequency of public TCR beta family members in the study cohort and in an independent approximately 340-donor cohort.

The sample holds a few counts of this clonotype. It has no known antigen specificity. No base quality values were provided; no much bigger clone lies one nucleotide off. Sequenced using an Illumina HiSeq 1500. Using fastp at Q25 and MiXCR, TCRdb reprocessed the public reads and kept productive beta chains. Merged by CDR3 protein, the rows form single entries marked with the most common genes and DNA. The sample table contains some 440,000 distinct CDR3 sequences; only one count was recorded for approximately 31% of them. In total, the top ten clones hold approximately 15% of the sample. Trimming removed 1 base from V and 0 bases from J; the gene matches leave 11 bases unexplained. From its cysteine to its phenylalanine, the CDR3 spans 18 amino acids. Only CDR3 DNA remains: 54 bases, in frame from the first base. CDR1 and CDR2, looked up from the germline V gene (reference sequence), are SGHKS and YYEKEE.

In this chain, TRBV5-5 is recombined with TRBJ2-3, with 7 middle bases fitting TRBD1. The sequenced sample consisted of PBMCs. The clonotype originates from a human donor in good health (CMV status not recorded). Some clones in this sample may be carry-over from other donors' samples. The base sequence is TGTGCCAGCAGCTTGTCCTTAAGACAGGGCGGGAGCACAGATACGCAGTATTTT. This gives the protein CASSLSLRQGGSTDTQYF.